A single sample gave rise to the 18 T cell receptor beta chains below, sequenced in a study of cytomegalovirus exposure and HLA in healthy donors. PCR involved 60 Vbeta and 13 Jbeta primers. Produced via immunoSEQ multiplex PCR; TCRdb's table is partial and in-frame only. Of approximately 110,000 clones in the sample, 65% to 85% were seen once. Source material: PBMCs. These TCRs come from a man between 18 and 35 years old in good health and CMV-seronegative.

Of note for this clone: A junction end diverges from the germline sequence, so it may reflect a read error. The chain uses TRBV7-7 and TRBJ2-3, with 11 bases fitting TRBD2. Germline V lookup: CDR1 SSHAT, CDR2 FNYEAQ (reference sequence). The CDR3 covers 15 residues. CDR3 DNA: TGTGCTAGCAGCTTAGCGGGAGGGCCCGGAGATACGCAGTATTTT. Its translation: CASSLAGGPGDTQYF.

This clone showed up just once. The rearrangement joins TRBV23-1 to TRBJ2-2; 11 bases map to TRBD2. TRBV23-1 is recorded as an ORF, its role being uncertain. V lost 3 bases and J lost 1; bases outside the gene matches: 13. CDR3 length: 20 residues. The CDR3 reads CASSQPNLAGGPENTGELFF. In DNA, the CDR3 is TGCGCCAGCAGTCAGCCGAATCTAGCGGGAGGCCCCGAGAACACCGGGGAGCTGTTTTTT.

The rearrangement joins TRBV5-4 to TRBJ2-1, with TRBD1 identical over 10 bases. The CDR3 totals 15 residues. The germline V gene has CDR1 SGHNT and CDR2 YYREEE (reference sequence). Germline trimming cut 1 base from V and 5 bases from J; bases unmatched to any gene: 3. CDR3 loop: CASSLLGTGDNEQFF. Written as DNA, the CDR3 is TGTGCCAGCAGCTTGCTTGGGACAGGGGACAATGAGCAGTTCTTC.

The rearrangement links TRBV4-2 to TRBJ2-7, with 8 bases lining up with TRBD2. Germline CDR1 LGHNA, CDR2 YNFKEQ. The length of the CDR3 is 17 residues. The J segment lost 0 bases and the V segment lost 0 bases, leaving 7 bases of the junction unmatched. The CDR3 DNA is TGTGCCAGCAGCCAAGATAAGGCTAGCGGGTTCTCCTACGAGCAGTACTTC. Its translation: CASSQDKASGFSYEQYF.

The chain employs TRBV18 and TRBJ2-2, with 8 bases aligning to TRBD1. Germline V lookup: CDR1 KGHSH, CDR2 LQKENI. The length of the CDR3 is 13 residues. Losses at the gene ends were 4 bases for V and 6 bases for J; bases not matched to a gene: 1. In DNA form, the CDR3 reads TGTGCCAGCTCACTACAGGGGGCCGGGGAGCTGTTTTTT. Its protein is CASSLQGAGELFF. Together with reference TRBV18 and TRBJ2-2, the CDR3 gives the full variable domain: NAGVMQNPRHLVRRRGQEARLRCSPMKGHSHVYWYRQLPEEGLKFMVYLQKENIIDESGMPKERFSAEFPKEGPSILRIQQVVRGDSAAYFCASSLQGAGELFFGEGSRLTVL.

This clone was detected a few times. The chain uses TRBV4-3 and TRBJ1-1; perhaps TRBD1 as D (5 bases). This CDR3 spans 15 amino acids. The germline gives CDR1 LGHNA, CDR2 YSLEER. Trimming stripped 0 bases from V and 0 bases from J, with 8 bases between. The CDR3 sequence: CASSQDPGMNTEAFF. The CDR3 DNA reads TGCGCCAGCAGCCAAGATCCAGGGATGAACACTGAAGCTTTCTTT.

This clone was counted a few times. The chain joins TRBV2 to TRBJ2-1; no reliable D call. Trimming pared 0 bases from V and 4 bases from J, leaving 10 bases between. The germline CDR1 and CDR2 sequences are SNHLY and FYNNEI. This CDR3 is built from 15 residues. For the CDR3, the DNA is TGTGCCAGCAGTGAAGCGTGGGCCGGTTACAATGAGCAGTTCTTC. This sequence encodes CASSEAWAGYNEQFF. The variable domain in full, completed from reference TRBV2 and TRBJ2-1, reads EPEVTQTPSHQVTQMGQEVILRCVPISNHLYFYWYRQILGQKVEFLVSFYNNEISEKSEIFDDQFSVERPDGSNFTLKIRSTKLEDSAMYFCASSEAWAGYNEQFFGPGTRLTVL.

This clone was counted only a few times. This probably arose from a read error, given a far larger clone one base away. The J gene is TRBJ2-1, the V gene TRBV7-6, with 9 positions matching TRBD1. The V gene end was trimmed by 5 bases and the J gene end by 16 bases; junction bases not matched to a gene: 9. The length of the CDR3 is 12 residues. Per germline, CDR1 SGHVS and CDR2 FNYEAQ. The CDR3 sequence is CASSTAGTGHFF. Written as DNA, the CDR3 is TGTGCCAGCAGCACCGCCGGGACAGGGCACTTCTTC.

This clone was seen only once. The chain recombines TRBV28 with TRBJ2-1; TRBD1 is a possible D gene (6 bases). Germline loops: CDR1 MDHEN, CDR2 SYDVKM. Deletions cut 5 bases from V and 7 bases from J, with 12 bases between. This CDR3 has 13 amino acids. For the CDR3, the DNA is TGTGCCAGCAGTATCACAGGGCGGAATGAGCAGTTCTTC. Its protein product is CASSITGRNEQFF.

The chain couples TRBV7-9 to TRBJ2-5, with a possible D match to TRBD1 (5 bases). The J call is uncertain, as TRBJ2-7 better fits the DNA end. CDR3 length: 15 amino acids. The germline V gene encodes CDR1 SEHNR and CDR2 FQNEAQ (reference sequence). Here the CDR3 reads CASSLPTTDSYEQYF. CDR3 DNA: TGTGCCAGCAGTTTACCCACGACAGATTCCTACGAGCAGTACTTC.

V is TRBV6-6 and J is TRBJ2-7; a possible D gene is TRBD2 (6 bases). The CDR3 totals 14 residues. The germline V gene encodes CDR1 MNHNY and CDR2 SVGAGI (reference sequence). V gave up 1 base and J gave up 1 base, with 8 bases separating them. CDR3: CASSYWDSSYEQYF. The CDR3 region has the DNA TGTGCCAGCAGTTACTGGGACTCTTCCTACGAGCAGTACTTC.

The chain recombines TRBV18 with TRBJ2-2, with D possibly being TRBD2 (5 bases). In germline, CDR1 is KGHSH, CDR2 LQKENI. V was trimmed by 2 bases and J by 5 bases, leaving 9 bases between them. The CDR3 consists of 14 residues. The CDR3 bases are TGTGCCAGCTCACCAAAAGCGGTTACCGGGGAGCTGTTTTTT. Its translation is CASSPKAVTGELFF.

This clone has only one observation. The chain couples TRBV7-6 to TRBJ2-3; D is unresolved. Trimming pared 5 bases from V and 7 bases from J, leaving 19 bases between. This CDR3 comprises 15 residues. CDR1 and CDR2 from the germline V gene are SGHVS and FNYEAQ. The CDR3 region has the DNA TGTGCCAGCAGCCCAACAGAATCTCCCGCCAATACGCAGTATTTT. Its translation is CASSPTESPANTQYF.

The gene calls are TRBV13 and TRBJ2-7, with a weak D call TRBD1 (5 bases). The CDR3 covers 14 residues. Per germline, CDR1 PRHDT and CDR2 FYEKMQ (reference sequence). V was shortened by 5 bases and J by 6 bases, with 17 bases between the two germline ends. For the CDR3, the DNA is TGTGCCAGCAGCCGTAGGGGCCTGCGAGGCGAGCAGTACTTC. Its translation is CASSRRGLRGEQYF.

In its sample, this clone was seen once. V gene TRBV7-6 combines with J gene TRBJ2-1, with 9 bases lining up with TRBD2. The CDR3 is 15 residues long. J lost 6 bases, V lost 5 bases, and 8 bases had no gene match. Germline CDR1 is SGHVS and CDR2 is FNYEAQ. For the CDR3, the DNA is TGTGCCAGCAGCCCTATAGCGGGAGTGGTCAATGAGCAGTTCTTC. Its protein is CASSPIAGVVNEQFF.

The chain uses TRBV7-2 and TRBJ2-3, with TRBD2 matching over 11 bases. Germline loops: CDR1 SGHTA, CDR2 FQGNSA. Trimming removed 4 bases from V and 3 bases from J; junction bases left unmatched: 6. CDR3 length: 16 amino acids. CDR3 sequence reads: CASSSGLADLTDTQYF. DNA for the CDR3: TGTGCCAGCAGCTCGGGACTAGCGGATCTAACAGATACGCAGTATTTT. The entire variable domain, with the rest obtained from reference TRBV7-2 and TRBJ2-3, is as follows: GAGVSQSPSNKVTEKGKDVELRCDPISGHTALYWYRQSLGQGLEFLIYFQGNSAPDKSGLPSDRFSAERTGGSVSTLTIQRTQQEDSAVYLCASSSGLADLTDTQYFGPGTRLTVL.

V and J are TRBV7-8 and TRBJ1-5; 9 bases are shared with TRBD1. The germline V gene has CDR1 SGHVS and CDR2 FQNEAQ. CDR3 length: 16 residues. V gave up 5 bases and J gave up 1 base; unmatched junction bases: 6. DNA of the CDR3: TGTGCCAGCAGCCCCTGGGGACAGGGAAGCAATCAGCCCCAGCATTTT. This codes for CASSPWGQGSNQPQHF.

The chain recombines TRBV5-1 with TRBJ1-1, with 8 nucleotides matching TRBD1. Looked up from germline, CDR1 is SGHRS and CDR2 is YFSETQ. The CDR3 is 15 amino acids. Losses at the gene ends were 2 bases for V and 1 base for J; bases not matched to a gene: 4. CDR3 sequence reads: CASSLEGQENTEAFF. CDR3 DNA sequence: TGCGCCAGCAGCTTAGAGGGACAGGAGAACACTGAAGCTTTCTTT.